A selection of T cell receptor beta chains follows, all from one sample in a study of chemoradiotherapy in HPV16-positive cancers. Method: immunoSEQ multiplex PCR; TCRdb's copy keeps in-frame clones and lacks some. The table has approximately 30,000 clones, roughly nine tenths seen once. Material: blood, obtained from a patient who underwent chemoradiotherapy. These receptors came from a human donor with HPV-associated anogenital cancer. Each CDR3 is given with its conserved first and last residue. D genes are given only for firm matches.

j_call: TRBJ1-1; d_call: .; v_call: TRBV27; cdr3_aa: CASSRHPRAEAFF
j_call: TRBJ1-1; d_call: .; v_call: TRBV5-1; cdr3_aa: CASSLAAGTMNTEAFF
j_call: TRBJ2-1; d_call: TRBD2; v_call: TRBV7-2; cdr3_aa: CASSLSSGGGNEQFF
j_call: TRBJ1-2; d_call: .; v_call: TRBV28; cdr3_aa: CASSLLVPGYGYTF
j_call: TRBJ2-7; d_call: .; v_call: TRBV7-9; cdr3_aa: CASSLWAGASYEQYF
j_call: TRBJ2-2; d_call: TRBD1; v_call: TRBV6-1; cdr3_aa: CASSEPRGQGSGELFF
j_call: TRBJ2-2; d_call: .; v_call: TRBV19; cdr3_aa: CASRRGTTGELFF
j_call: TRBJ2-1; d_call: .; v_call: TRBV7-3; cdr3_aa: CASSLEVSPYNEQFF
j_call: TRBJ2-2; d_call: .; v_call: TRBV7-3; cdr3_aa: CASSFLGGNTGELFF
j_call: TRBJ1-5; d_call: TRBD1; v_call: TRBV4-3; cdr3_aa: CASSQERGQENQPQHF
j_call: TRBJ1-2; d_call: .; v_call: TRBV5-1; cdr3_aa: CASSLDTGGQDYGYTF
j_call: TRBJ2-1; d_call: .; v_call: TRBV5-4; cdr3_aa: CASSSTSPGEFF
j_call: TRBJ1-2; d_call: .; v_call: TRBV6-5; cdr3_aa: CASRAPGGRTYGYTF
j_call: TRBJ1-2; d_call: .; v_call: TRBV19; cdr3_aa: CASSILTNYGYTF
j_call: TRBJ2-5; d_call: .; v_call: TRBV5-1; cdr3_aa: CASSRGDLTETQYF
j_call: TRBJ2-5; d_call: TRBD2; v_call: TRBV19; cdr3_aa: CASSPRTSGETQYF
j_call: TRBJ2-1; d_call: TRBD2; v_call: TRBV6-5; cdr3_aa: CASSSRLAGGRNEQFF
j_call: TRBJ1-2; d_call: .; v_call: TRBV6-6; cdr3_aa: CASSDPVGGYYGYTF
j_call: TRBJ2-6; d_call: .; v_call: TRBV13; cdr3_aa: CASSSQDGTGANVLTF
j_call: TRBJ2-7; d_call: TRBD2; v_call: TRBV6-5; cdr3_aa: CASSSYTGGYEQYF
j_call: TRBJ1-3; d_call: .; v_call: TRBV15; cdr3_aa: CATSRESAGNTIYF
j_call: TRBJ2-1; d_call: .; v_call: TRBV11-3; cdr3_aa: CASSLAGGSYNEQFF